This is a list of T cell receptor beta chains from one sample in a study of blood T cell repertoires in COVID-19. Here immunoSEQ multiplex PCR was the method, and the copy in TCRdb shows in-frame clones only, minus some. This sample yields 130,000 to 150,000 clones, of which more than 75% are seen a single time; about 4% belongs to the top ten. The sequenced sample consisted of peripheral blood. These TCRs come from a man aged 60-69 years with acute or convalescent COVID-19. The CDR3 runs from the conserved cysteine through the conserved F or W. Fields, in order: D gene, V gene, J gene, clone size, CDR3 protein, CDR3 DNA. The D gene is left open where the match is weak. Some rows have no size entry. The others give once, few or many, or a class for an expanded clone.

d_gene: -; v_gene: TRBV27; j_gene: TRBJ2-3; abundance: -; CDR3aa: CASSWVGVGTDTQYF; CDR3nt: TGTGCCAGCAGTTGGGTGGGAGTGGGCACAGATACGCAGTATTTT
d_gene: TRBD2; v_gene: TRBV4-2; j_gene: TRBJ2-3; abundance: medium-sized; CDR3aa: CATFGTSGGGTDTQYF; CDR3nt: TGTGCCACGTTCGGGACTAGCGGAGGGGGCACAGATACGCAGTATTTT
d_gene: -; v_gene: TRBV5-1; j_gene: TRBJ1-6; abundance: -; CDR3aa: CASSSGQPDLPLHF; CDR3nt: TGCGCCAGCAGCTCCGGACAGCCGGATTTACCCCTCCACTTT
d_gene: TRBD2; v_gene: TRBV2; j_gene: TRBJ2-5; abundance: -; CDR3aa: CASNLGTSGGETQYF; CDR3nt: TGTGCCAGCAATCTGGGGACTAGCGGGGGGGAGACCCAGTACTTC
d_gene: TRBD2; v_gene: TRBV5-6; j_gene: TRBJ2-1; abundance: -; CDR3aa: CASSFIAGSSYNEQFF; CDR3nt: TGTGCCAGCAGCTTTATAGCGGGATCCTCCTACAATGAGCAGTTCTTC
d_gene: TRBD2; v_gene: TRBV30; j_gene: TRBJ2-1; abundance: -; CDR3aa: CAWSAEVAGLLHNEQFF; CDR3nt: TGTGCCTGGAGTGCAGAGGTAGCGGGGCTGTTACACAATGAGCAGTTCTTC
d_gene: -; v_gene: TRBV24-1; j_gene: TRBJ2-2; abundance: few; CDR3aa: CATSDPLAVTGELFF; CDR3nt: TGTGCCACCAGTGATCCCCTGGCAGTCACCGGGGAGCTGTTTTTT
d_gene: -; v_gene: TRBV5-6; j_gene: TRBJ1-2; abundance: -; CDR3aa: CASSLNWGGANYGYTF; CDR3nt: TGTGCCAGCAGCTTGAACTGGGGGGGAGCTAACTATGGCTACACCTTC
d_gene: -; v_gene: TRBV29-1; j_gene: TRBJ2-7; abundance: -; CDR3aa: CSVEEGGGYEQYF; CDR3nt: TGCAGCGTTGAGGAAGGGGGAGGGTACGAGCAGTACTTC
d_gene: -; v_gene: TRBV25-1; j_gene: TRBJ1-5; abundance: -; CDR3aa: CASSENRDGQPQHF; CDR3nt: TGTGCCAGCAGTGAGAACAGGGACGGTCAGCCCCAGCATTTT
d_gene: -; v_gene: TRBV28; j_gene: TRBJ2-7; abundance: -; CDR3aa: CASSEIYEQYF; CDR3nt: TGTGCCAGCAGTGAGATCTACGAGCAGTACTTC
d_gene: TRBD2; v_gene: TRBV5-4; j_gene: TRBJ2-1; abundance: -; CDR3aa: CASREPGTSGYNEQFF; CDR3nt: TGTGCCAGCAGAGAACCCGGGACTAGCGGTTACAATGAGCAGTTCTTC
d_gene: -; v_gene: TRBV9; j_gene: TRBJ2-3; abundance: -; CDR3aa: CASSGLQGGTDTQYF; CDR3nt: TGTGCCAGCAGCGGACTACAGGGTGGAACAGATACGCAGTATTTT
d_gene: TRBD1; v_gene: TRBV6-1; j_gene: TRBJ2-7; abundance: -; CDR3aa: CASSEVGTAYEQYF; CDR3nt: TGTGCCAGCAGTGAAGTTGGGACAGCCTACGAGCAGTACTTC
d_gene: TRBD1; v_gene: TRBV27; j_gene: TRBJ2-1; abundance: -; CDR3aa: CASYRGKTLRNEQFF; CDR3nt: TGTGCCAGCTACAGGGGTAAGACGTTAAGGAATGAGCAGTTCTTC
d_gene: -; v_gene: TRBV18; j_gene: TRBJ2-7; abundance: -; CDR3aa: CASSPQANSYEQYF; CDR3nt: TGTGCCAGCTCACCGCAGGCGAACTCCTACGAGCAGTACTTC
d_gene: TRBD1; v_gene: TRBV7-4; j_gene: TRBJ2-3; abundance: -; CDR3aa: CASSPRDRDTQYF; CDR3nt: TGTGCCAGCAGCCCCCGGGACAGAGATACGCAGTATTTT
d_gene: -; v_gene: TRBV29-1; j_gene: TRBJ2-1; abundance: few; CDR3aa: CSVVGWEYNEQFF; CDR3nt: TGCAGCGTTGTGGGTTGGGAGTACAATGAGCAGTTCTTC
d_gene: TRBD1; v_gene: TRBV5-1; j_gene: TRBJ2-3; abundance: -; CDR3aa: CASSAGQGEYF; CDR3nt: TGCGCCAGCAGCGCGGGACAGGGGGAGTATTTT
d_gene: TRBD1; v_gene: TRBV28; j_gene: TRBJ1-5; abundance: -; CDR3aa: CASSLMGTAARPQHF; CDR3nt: TGTGCCAGCAGTTTAATGGGGACAGCAGCCAGGCCCCAGCATTTT
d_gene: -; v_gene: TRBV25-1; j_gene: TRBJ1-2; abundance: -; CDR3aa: CASSQGYSYGYTF; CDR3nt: TGTGCCAGCAGTCAGGGATATAGCTATGGCTACACCTTC
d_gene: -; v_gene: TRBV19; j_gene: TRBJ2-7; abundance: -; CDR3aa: CASSILSQEPYEQYF; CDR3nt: TGTGCCAGTAGTATACTGTCACAGGAACCCTACGAGCAGTACTTC
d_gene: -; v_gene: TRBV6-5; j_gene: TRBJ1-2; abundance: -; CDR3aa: CASSYGGSNYGYTF; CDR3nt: TGTGCCAGCAGTTACGGCGGATCCAACTATGGCTACACCTTC
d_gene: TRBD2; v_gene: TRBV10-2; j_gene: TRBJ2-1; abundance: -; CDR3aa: CASSDPGLGSEQFF; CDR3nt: TGCGCCAGCAGTGACCCCGGACTAGGGAGTGAGCAGTTCTTC
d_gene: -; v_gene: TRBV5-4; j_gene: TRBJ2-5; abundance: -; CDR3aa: CASSLGQSQETQYF; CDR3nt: TGTGCCAGCAGCTTGGGACAGAGCCAAGAGACCCAGTACTTC
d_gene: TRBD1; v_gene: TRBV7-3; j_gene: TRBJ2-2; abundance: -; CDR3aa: CASSLYGTGVGNTGELFF; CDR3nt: TGTGCCAGCAGCTTATACGGGACAGGGGTTGGGAACACCGGGGAGCTGTTTTTT
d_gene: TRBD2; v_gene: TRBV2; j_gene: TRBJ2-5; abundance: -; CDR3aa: CASAGGTQYF; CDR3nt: TGTGCCAGCGCGGGGGGGACCCAGTACTTC
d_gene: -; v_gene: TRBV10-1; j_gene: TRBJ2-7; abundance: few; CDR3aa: CASSESTVPYEQYF; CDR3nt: TGCGCCAGCAGTGAGTCGACTGTTCCCTACGAGCAGTACTTC
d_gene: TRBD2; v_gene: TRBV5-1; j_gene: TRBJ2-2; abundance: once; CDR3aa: CASTNGVERGTGELFF; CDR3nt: TGCGCCAGCACGAACGGGGTGGAGCGGGGCACCGGGGAGCTGTTTTTT